This T cell receptor (beta chain) was recovered during a study of blood T cell repertoires in COVID-19. On the study more broadly: The origin of the acute and convalescent COVID-19 samples was the United States, Italy and Spain. T cells, B-cell-depleted T cells, or PBMCs supplied cDNA or gDNA.

The CDR3 runs to 16 residues. Germline loops: CDR1 SGHKS, CDR2 YYEKEE (reference sequence). Trimming took 1 base from V and 5 from J, leaving 13 bases between them. In the original workflow: Reference gene primer amplification in the assay estimated nucleated cell counts. Sequencing used immunoSEQ multiplex PCR; TCRdb keeps in-frame clones, though not all of them. V, J and clone size are those of that table, while D and trimming were read from the DNA. The table has 150,000 to 200,000 clones, around 84% seen once; the top ten hold about 7.3%. Sequencing used peripheral blood. This sequence was found in a man in his fifties with active or convalescent COVID-19. The rearrangement uses TRBV5-5 and TRBJ1-6; D is ambiguous. Written as DNA, the CDR3 is TGTGCCAGCAGCTTGTATTTACAGATCAATAATTCACCCCTCCACTTT. This encodes CASSLYLQINNSPLHF.